This TCR beta chain comes out of a study of tissue T cells after allogeneic stem cell transplantation. Study-wide findings and caveats: Only a limited share of tissue TCRs appeared in blood or spleen. Sampling depth was limited, and the cohort was small and clinically varied.

Regarding time point: mouse harvest day 14 after allogeneic transplant. Mouse grafts combined 10^7 T-cell-depleted bone marrow cells with 10^6 splenic CD5+ T cells. This mouse GVHD model was MHC-mismatched B6 to BALB/c, profiled day 7 or 14. The assay was immunoSEQ multiplex PCR, and TCRdb's table has in-frame clones only and misses some. The sample carries around 6,800 clones, approximately 34% recorded once. This clone has a handful of counts. The antigen is undetermined. Mouse gene names and germline throughout. Input material: skin. The TCR comes from a female BALB/c mouse given C57BL/6 T cells with graft-versus-host disease after an allogeneic hematopoietic cell transplant.

The sequenced part of the CDR3 DNA is TGTGCCAGCAGCCGGGGGGGTTATGCTGAGCAGTTC. It is translated as CASSRGGYAEQF. Given in full, the CDR3 is CASSRGGYAEQFF. V and J are TRBV3 and TRBJ2-1; 7 nucleotides align to TRBD2. The CDR3 is cut off 1 residue early in the read; its end comes from the germline J gene. The length of the CDR3 is 13 residues. Germline CDR1 SNHLY, CDR2 FYNGKV (reference sequence). V lost 5 bases and J lost 4; bases outside the gene matches: 2. Based on the CDR3 plus reference TRBV3 and TRBJ2-1, the full variable domain is GPKVLQIPSHQIIDMGQMVTLNCDPVSNHLYFYWYKQILGQQMEFLVNFYNGKVMEKSKLFKDQFSVERPDGSYFTLKIQPTALEDSAVYFCASSRGGYAEQFFGPGTRLTVL.